Following are 24 T cell receptor beta chains from one sample sequenced in a study of T-cell memory formation after mild COVID-19. TCRdb used MiXCR to reprocess the 5' RACE reads, holding one entry per CDR3 protein. The sample lists 95,000 to 120,000 distinct CDR3 sequences; 18% were seen once. Material: PBMCs or a T cell subset sorted from them (not recorded which). The receptors were gathered from a man aged 18-30 years who had mild COVID-19 (a few samples of this study predate the infection). Cell type and time point are not known.

The CDR3 sequence: CASSPYRSDTQYF. The CDR3, as DNA: TGCGCCAGCAGCCCCTACCGCTCCGATACGCAGTATTTT. The V and J genes are TRBV5-1 and TRBJ2-3; unclear D gene. This CDR3 spans 13 amino acids. Germline CDR1 is SGHRS and CDR2 is YFSETQ. Trimming stripped 4 bases from V and 6 bases from J, with 12 bases between.

This clonotype showed up just a few times. The chain employs TRBV4-3 and TRBJ2-1, with 7 bases lining up with TRBD1. Germline values: CDR1 LGHNA, CDR2 YSLEER. This CDR3 has 17 amino acids. The ends lost 1 base at V and 6 bases at J; junction bases unmatched: 12. Written as DNA, the CDR3 is TGCGCCAGCAGCCAAGTAGTGTATTTCCCAGGGGGCAATGAGCAGTTCTTC. It specifies CASSQVVYFPGGNEQFF.

This clonotype was observed once. V usage is TRBV18 and J usage is TRBJ2-6; D ambiguous. Trimming cost V 3 bases and J 2 bases, with 8 bases left between them. The CDR3 has 15 residues. Germline loops: CDR1 KGHSH, CDR2 LQKENI. The CDR3, as DNA: TGTGCCAGCTCACCCGGCAGGCCTGGGGCCAACGTCCTGACTTTC. It translates to CASSPGRPGANVLTF.

The chain joins TRBV7-3 to TRBJ2-5, with D unclear. This CDR3 region has 13 residues. V was pared by 2 bases and J by 3 bases, with 7 bases between. The germline CDR1 and CDR2 sequences are SGHTA and FQGTGA. In nucleotides, the CDR3 is TGTGCCAGCAGCTTAGGTTACAAAGAGACCCAGTACTTC. The encoded protein is CASSLGYKETQYF.

The V call is TRBV7-2, the J call TRBJ2-7, with 9 bases that match TRBD2. V lost 8 bases to trimming and J lost 5 bases; unmatched junction nucleotides: 7. The germline gives CDR1 SGHTA, CDR2 FQGNSA. This CDR3 spans 13 amino acids. The CDR3 is CASRGAGGHEQYF. CDR3 nucleotides: TGTGCCAGCCGGGGAGCGGGGGGCCACGAGCAGTACTTC.

The rearrangement joins TRBV7-2 to TRBJ1-2; D gene uncertain. The length of the CDR3 is 12 residues. Trimming removed 5 bases at V and 0 bases at J, with 4 bases between. The germline gives CDR1 SGHTA, CDR2 FQGNSA. The CDR3 loop is CASSPTNYGYTF. The CDR3 coding sequence is TGTGCCAGCAGCCCTACTAACTATGGCTACACCTTC.

J is TRBJ1-1 and V is TRBV12-3 or TRBV12-4; D is perhaps TRBD1 (6 bases). V dropped 5 bases and J dropped 5 bases, with 12 bases sitting between them. CDR3 length equals 13 residues. CDR3 bases: TGTGCCAGCAGTGTTGAGGGGGGAACTGAAGCTTTCTTT. Translated: CASSVEGGTEAFF.

This clonotype was detected only a few times. The rearrangement uses TRBV7-3 and TRBJ2-5, with TRBD1 as a possible D gene (6 bases). Germline assignment: CDR1 SGHTA and CDR2 FQGTGA. V lost 5 bases and J lost 5, with 12 bases in between. This CDR3 contains 13 residues. The CDR3 DNA reads as TGTGCCAGCAGCGCCCAGGGGTGGGAGACCCAGTACTTC. Protein sequence: CASSAQGWETQYF.

Details on this clonotype: Compared with germline, one end of the junction differs, possibly owing to a read error. This chain links TRBV9 with TRBJ2-3; tentatively, D is TRBD2 (6 bases). The CDR3 totals 16 residues. Germline V gene lookup returns CDR1 SGDLS and CDR2 YYNGEE. CDR3 nucleotide sequence: TGTGCCAGCAGCGTAATGGAGGGCTTCCCCACATATACGCAGTATTTT. Translated: CASSVMEGFPTYTQYF.

The rearrangement joins TRBV7-2 to TRBJ2-3; TRBD2 is a possible D gene (6 bases). The CDR3 runs to 15 residues. The germline gives CDR1 SGHTA, CDR2 FQGNSA. The V gene lost 5 bases and the J gene lost 2 bases, with 14 bases spanning the gap. The CDR3 is CASSPRLGVTDTQYF. CDR3 bases: TGTGCCAGCAGCCCAAGACTAGGGGTCACAGATACGCAGTATTTT.

This sequence joins TRBV7-9 and TRBJ2-5; 8 bases are a match to TRBD1. The V gene's germline CDR1 is SEHNR and CDR2 FQNEAQ (reference sequence). The CDR3 runs 15 residues. V trimming: 1 base; J trimming: 5 bases; junction bases outside the gene matches: 6. The CDR3 reads CASSLVSGGEETQYF. The CDR3 bases are TGTGCCAGCAGCTTAGTTTCAGGGGGCGAGGAGACCCAGTACTTC.

This chain joins TRBV6-2 or TRBV6-3 and TRBJ2-2; D is undetermined. Germline V gene data show CDR1 as MNHEY and CDR2 as SVGEGT. V gave up 2 bases and J gave up 4 bases, with 5 bases separating them. The CDR3 runs to 13 residues. This chain's CDR3 is CASSYLLTGELFF. DNA of the CDR3: TGTGCCAGCAGTTACCTCCTCACCGGGGAGCTGTTTTTT.

The V and J genes are TRBV19 and TRBJ2-5; D is possibly TRBD1 (5 bases). The ends were cut back, 2 bases at V and 4 bases at J, with 5 bases in the middle. The CDR3 runs 12 residues. Germline CDR1 reads LNHDA; CDR2 reads SQIVND (reference sequence). Here the CDR3 reads CASSIQGETQYF. In DNA, the CDR3 is TGTGCCAGTAGTATACAGGGAGAGACCCAGTACTTC.

The chain has TRBV29-1 and TRBJ2-2; no definite D call. The CDR3 consists of 14 residues. V lost 7 bases to trimming and J lost 0 bases, with 12 bases between them. Looked up from germline, CDR1 is SQVTM and CDR2 is ANQGSEA. This CDR3 is CSASRNANTGELFF. In DNA, the CDR3 is TGCAGCGCCTCTCGGAACGCGAACACCGGGGAGCTGTTTTTT.

There are many counts of this clonotype. The chain carries TRBV5-1 and TRBJ2-5; 9 nucleotides match TRBD2. The germline gives CDR1 SGHRS, CDR2 YFSETQ. This CDR3 has 14 residues. The junction had 7 bases not matched to a gene; V was cut back by 4 bases and J by 6 bases. The CDR3 loop is CASSVAGAGKTQYF. Written as DNA, the CDR3 is TGCGCCAGCAGCGTAGCGGGGGCCGGGAAGACCCAGTACTTC.

The genes are TRBV10-3 and TRBJ1-3, with unresolved D. The germline CDR1 and CDR2 sequences are ENHRY and SYGVKD. V lost 4 bases to trimming and J lost 0 bases, with 4 bases between them. The CDR3 length is 13 residues. In DNA form, the CDR3 reads TGTGCCATCAGTGGCAGCTCTGGAAACACCATATATTTT. Translated, it gives CAISGSSGNTIYF.

There are many counts of this clonotype. The V call is TRBV20-1, the J call TRBJ1-1; 8 positions agree with TRBD1. The CDR3 consists of 14 residues. Germline loops: CDR1 DFQATT, CDR2 SNEGSKA (reference sequence). The J segment lost 5 bases and the V segment lost 5 bases, leaving 10 bases of the junction unmatched. The CDR3 is CSARPPDRVTEAFF. CDR3 bases: TGCAGTGCTCGCCCTCCGGACAGGGTGACTGAAGCTTTCTTT.

In this sample, this clonotype turned up a few times. The gene calls are TRBV20-1 and TRBJ1-5; D gene ambiguous. From germline, CDR1 is DFQATT and CDR2 SNEGSKA (reference sequence). Trimming removed 5 bases at V and 5 bases at J, with 19 bases between. The CDR3 covers 15 residues. CDR3 protein: CSARFAKFADQPQHF. The CDR3 nucleotides are TGCAGTGCTCGGTTCGCGAAATTCGCCGATCAGCCCCAGCATTTT.

V and J are TRBV12-3 or TRBV12-4 and TRBJ2-3; possible D gene TRBD1, 7 bases. The V gene lost 3 bases and the J gene lost 5 bases, with 12 bases spanning the gap. The CDR3 length is 14 residues. The CDR3 DNA reads as TGTGCCAGCAGTTTGCGACAGGGAGGAGATACGCAGTATTTT. Encoded protein: CASSLRQGGDTQYF.

V is TRBV15 and J is TRBJ2-5, with D perhaps TRBD1 (5 bases). V was pared by 5 bases and J by 0 bases, with 10 bases between. CDR1 is LNHNV, CDR2 YYDKDF, per germline (reference sequence). This CDR3 region has 14 residues. The CDR3 region has the DNA TGTGCCACCAGCGCCCGACAGTACCAAGAGACCCAGTACTTC. It encodes CATSARQYQETQYF. The full variable domain, its missing parts supplied by reference TRBV15 and TRBJ2-5, is DAMVIQNPRYQVTQFGKPVTLSCSQTLNHNVMYWYQQKSSQAPKLLFHYYDKDFNNEADTPDNFQSRRPNTSFCFLDIRSPGLGDTAMYLCATSARQYQETQYFGPGTRLLVL.

The chain links TRBV5-6 to TRBJ1-1; D unclear. Trimming took 4 bases from V and 3 from J, leaving 7 bases between them. Germline-derived CDR1 and CDR2 are SGHDT and YYEEEE. The CDR3 extends over 12 amino acids. This chain's CDR3 is CASSLLDTEAFF. CDR3 nucleotides: TGTGCCAGCAGCCTCCTTGACACTGAAGCTTTCTTT.

For the CDR3, the DNA is TGTGCCACCGGGCCTAGCGGGGGCCACTACAATGAGCAGTTCTTC. Encoded protein: CATGPSGGHYNEQFF. The rearrangement joins TRBV10-3 to TRBJ2-1; 10 bases match TRBD2. The CDR3 is 15 amino acids. Germline trimming cut 10 bases from V and 3 bases from J; bases unmatched to any gene: 9. Germline CDR1 and CDR2: ENHRY and SYGVKD.

This chain connects TRBV18 to TRBJ2-3; TRBD2 is a possible D gene (6 bases). The length of the CDR3 is 15 residues. The V end lost 1 base, the J end lost 1 base, and 9 bases lay between the germline ends. The germline gives CDR1 KGHSH, CDR2 LQKENI. The CDR3 DNA reads TGTGCCAGCTCACCACGGGAGCGGGGCACAGATACGCAGTATTTT. Its translation is CASSPRERGTDTQYF.

This clonotype has just a few counts. This chain links TRBV4-1 with TRBJ2-7, with TRBD2 matching 8 bases. CDR3 length equals 15 residues. V lost 4 bases and J lost 5; bases outside the gene matches: 10. Germline V gene lookup returns CDR1 MGHRA and CDR2 YSYEKL. CDR3 sequence: CASSPESGTRHEQYV. DNA of the CDR3: TGCGCCAGCAGCCCAGAAAGCGGGACTAGACACGAGCAGTACGTC.